The 28 T cell receptor beta chains given below trace back to one sample, sequenced in a study of identical twins. TCRdb processed the 5' RACE reads anew with MiXCR; each CDR3 protein has one entry. Of hundreds of thousands of distinct CDR3 sequences in the sample, roughly an eighth are singletons; the top ten hold around 1.6%. The same specimen was also included in a second study, on yellow fever vaccine responses in identical twins.

The sequencing sample was made of PBMCs. The source is a woman between 18 and 30 years old in good health.

This rearrangement joins TRBV5-8 to TRBJ2-1; 13 bases are shared with TRBD2. The CDR3 covers 15 residues. Germline V CDR1 and CDR2: SGHTS, YDEGEE. Unmatched junction bases numbered 7, after V lost 4 bases and J lost 9 bases. The DNA for the CDR3 is TGTGCCAGCAGCAACGGACTAGCGGGAGACGCTGAGCAGTTCTTC. It specifies CASSNGLAGDAEQFF.

A few counts support this clonotype. The chain recombines TRBV6-1 with TRBJ2-7; D is tentatively TRBD1 or TRBD2 (5 bases each). The germline V gene has CDR1 MNHNS and CDR2 SASEGT. Trimming took off 0 bases at V and 0 bases at J, with 15 bases between the two ends. The CDR3 is made up of 17 amino acids. The CDR3 DNA reads TGTGCCAGCAGTGAAGCGCTTGAGGGGTCGATCTCCTACGAGCAGTACTTC. Its translation: CASSEALEGSISYEQYF.

The J gene is TRBJ2-3, the V gene TRBV11-1; a weak D match, TRBD2 (6 bases). Germline V CDR1 and CDR2: SGHAT, FQDESV (reference sequence). This CDR3 has 16 residues. Trimming left V 5 bases short and J 2 bases short, with 17 bases between. CDR3 DNA: TGTGCCAGCAGCGTCATAGGTGCGGGGAACACAGATACGCAGTATTTT. Protein: CASSVIGAGNTDTQYF. Supplemented by reference TRBV11-1 and TRBJ2-3, the full variable domain reads EAEVAQSPRYKITEKSQAVAFWCDPISGHATLYWYRQILGQGPELLVQFQDESVVDDSQLPKDRFSAERLKGVDSTLKIQPAELGDSAMYLCASSVIGAGNTDTQYFGPGTRLTVL.

The chain links TRBV5-1 to TRBJ2-7; no firm D call. V shed 1 base and J shed 3 bases, with 11 bases lying between them. The CDR3 totals 14 residues. Germline CDR1 and CDR2: SGHRS and YFSETQ. The CDR3 DNA reads TGCGCCAGCAGCTTGCTAGGCCCGGACTACGAGCAGTACTTC. Translation gives CASSLLGPDYEQYF.

The chain links TRBV12-3 or TRBV12-4 to TRBJ1-1; TRBD1 might be the D (6 bases). This CDR3 region has 12 residues. Trimming left V 8 bases short and J 4 bases short, with 11 bases between. The CDR3 sequence is CASFARGTEAFF. CDR3 bases: TGTGCCAGCTTTGCCAGGGGCACTGAAGCTTTCTTT.

The J gene is TRBJ2-1, the V gene TRBV4-1, with TRBD2 matching over 14 bases. The V gene end was trimmed by 1 base and the J gene end by 9 bases; junction bases not matched to a gene: 11. In germline, CDR1 is MGHRA, CDR2 YSYEKL. The CDR3 is 18 residues long. In DNA form, the CDR3 reads TGCGCCAGCAGCCAAGGGTATTACGGGACTAGCGGGAGTGGTGAGCAGTTCTTC. Encoded protein: CASSQGYYGTSGSGEQFF.

The chain joins TRBV6-2 or TRBV6-3 to TRBJ2-5; D perhaps matches TRBD1 (5 bases). Trimming cost V 6 bases and J 3 bases, with 14 bases left between them. The germline V gene has CDR1 MNHEY and CDR2 SVGEGT. This CDR3 is built from 14 residues. The CDR3 loop is CASRRRGREETQYF. The CDR3 nucleotides are TGTGCCAGCAGGCGTCGTGGCAGGGAAGAGACCCAGTACTTC.

V is TRBV6-2 or TRBV6-3 and J is TRBJ2-1, with 9 positions matching TRBD1. With 6 bases clipped from V and 6 bases from J, the junction kept 9 bases outside the gene matches. This CDR3 contains 15 residues. The V gene's germline CDR1 is MNHEY and CDR2 SVGEGT. The chain's CDR3 is CASSPAGQGANEQFF. CDR3 DNA sequence: TGTGCCAGCAGCCCCGCGGGACAGGGCGCCAATGAGCAGTTCTTC.

The chain recombines TRBV10-2 with TRBJ2-7; TRBD1 is a possible D gene (5 bases). The germline V and J ends were trimmed by 3 bases and 6 bases, with 18 bases remaining between them. This CDR3 spans 15 amino acids. CDR1 and CDR2 from the germline V gene are WSHSY and SAAADI. The CDR3 coding sequence is TGCGCCAGCAGTGAATTGACGCAGGGTTATAGCGAGCAGTACTTC. It translates to CASSELTQGYSEQYF.

The chain has TRBV11-2 and TRBJ2-1; TRBD1 or TRBD2 may be the D gene (6 bases each). The V gene lost 5 bases and the J gene lost 5 bases, with 22 bases spanning the gap. This CDR3 has 17 amino acids. Germline CDR1 reads SGHAT; CDR2 reads FQNNGV. CDR3 sequence: CASSQGMGAGPNNEQFF. Written as DNA, the CDR3 is TGTGCCAGCAGCCAAGGGATGGGGGCGGGGCCTAACAATGAGCAGTTCTTC.

V and J are TRBV7-8 and TRBJ2-7; TRBD2 aligns across 8 bases. This CDR3 comprises 16 residues. Germline CDR1 is SGHVS and CDR2 is FQNEAQ. Trimming at V came to 1 base and at J to 3 bases, leaving 8 bases not matched to a gene. The CDR3 nucleotides read TGTGCCAGCAGCTTAGTGCAGCGGGAGTACCTCTACGAGCAGTACTTC. Residues: CASSLVQREYLYEQYF.

V and J are TRBV5-1 and TRBJ2-2, with D tentatively TRBD2 (5 bases). V lost 4 bases, J lost 3 bases, and 13 bases lay in between. The CDR3 is 15 residues long. Germline-derived CDR1 and CDR2 are SGHRS and YFSETQ. CDR3 bases: TGCGCCAGCAGCCCGAGGGCCGTAGACACCGGGGAGCTGTTTTTT. Translating gives CASSPRAVDTGELFF.

The rearrangement joins TRBV20-1 to TRBJ2-1, with 7 bases matching TRBD2. V lost 2 bases to trimming and J lost 6 bases; unmatched junction nucleotides: 10. CDR3 length equals 15 residues. Per the germline V gene, CDR1 is DFQATT and CDR2 is SNEGSKA (reference sequence). CDR3 region: CSARSLAEPLNEQFF. CDR3 coding DNA: TGCAGTGCTAGATCCCTAGCGGAACCTCTCAATGAGCAGTTCTTC.

Ten or more counts support this clonotype. The chain recombines TRBV4-1 with TRBJ1-1, with a weak D call TRBD1 (6 bases). Trimming cost V 5 bases and J 2 bases, with 15 bases left between them. This CDR3 is built from 15 residues. CDR1 is MGHRA, CDR2 YSYEKL, per germline. The CDR3 DNA reads as TGCGCCAGCAGCTGGACCGGGACACCAAACACTGAAGCTTTCTTT. Translation gives CASSWTGTPNTEAFF.

The V gene is TRBV3-1, the J gene TRBJ2-2, with 11 nucleotides matching TRBD2. With 1 base clipped from V and 7 bases from J, the junction kept 8 bases outside the gene matches. CDR3 length: 17 residues. Germline CDR1 LGHDT, CDR2 YNNKEL (reference sequence). DNA of the CDR3: TGTGCCAGCAGCCAAGTAGCGGGAGGGCCCGGTGGCGGGGAGCTGTTTTTT. Protein sequence: CASSQVAGGPGGGELFF.

This clonotype was detected only a few times. This chain connects TRBV5-1 to TRBJ1-3; D might be TRBD1 (6 bases). The germline V and J ends were trimmed by 5 bases and 0 bases, with 15 bases remaining between them. The CDR3 is 16 amino acids. Germline assignment: CDR1 SGHRS and CDR2 YFSETQ. The CDR3 nucleotides read TGCGCCAGCAGTCTAACCGGACAGACCTCTGGAAACACCATATATTTT. Amino acid sequence: CASSLTGQTSGNTIYF.

This clonotype has only a few counts. J is TRBJ2-2 and V is TRBV7-9, with D tentatively TRBD2 (6 bases). Germline-derived CDR1 and CDR2 are SEHNR and FQNEAQ (reference sequence). Trimming took 3 bases from V and 5 from J, leaving 13 bases between them. This CDR3 comprises 15 residues. For the CDR3, the DNA is TGTGCCAGCAGCTTCTCCGGGGGACGAACCGGGGAGCTGTTTTTT. Translation gives CASSFSGGRTGELFF.

Only a few counts were recorded for this clonotype. The V gene is TRBV24-1, the J gene TRBJ2-1, with 8 bases fitting TRBD1. The CDR3 contains 13 residues. Germline values: CDR1 KGHDR, CDR2 SFDVKD. Trimming took 7 bases from V and 9 from J; bases not matched to a gene: 7. The CDR3 sequence: CATRAGGGFEQFF. CDR3 DNA: TGTGCCACCAGGGCAGGGGGCGGATTTGAGCAGTTCTTC.

The V and J genes are TRBV28 and TRBJ2-3; 8 nucleotides match TRBD1. V lost 2 bases, J lost 0 bases, and 10 bases stayed unmatched. This CDR3 contains 18 residues. The germline V gene has CDR1 MDHEN and CDR2 SYDVKM. CDR3 sequence (DNA): TGTGCCAGCAGTTTAGGCCCAGGGGGCTTAGTGAGCACAGATACGCAGTATTTT. Protein product: CASSLGPGGLVSTDTQYF.

The CDR3 is CATRDGGWKGTDTQYF. The CDR3 nucleotides read TGTGCCACCAGGGACGGAGGGTGGAAGGGCACAGATACGCAGTATTTT. The rearrangement uses TRBV19 and TRBJ2-3; D is possibly TRBD2 (6 bases). The V end was cut by 10 bases, the J end by 1 base, with 21 bases between. Germline CDR1 and CDR2: LNHDA and SQIVND (reference sequence). The CDR3 totals 16 residues.

This clonotype occurred a few times. The chain has TRBV12-3 or TRBV12-4 and TRBJ1-3; 8 bases agree with TRBD1. Trimming took 6 bases from V and 0 from J; bases not matched to a gene: 19. The length of the CDR3 is 20 residues. The CDR3 region has the DNA TGTGCCAGCAGGCCCTTCCCCCCAGGGGGCGAGGGGAGCTCTGGAAACACCATATATTTT. Its protein product is CASRPFPPGGEGSSGNTIYF.

J is TRBJ1-1 and V is TRBV7-8; 7 bases are shared with TRBD1. The CDR3 consists of 12 residues. Germline V lookup: CDR1 SGHVS, CDR2 FQNEAQ. V shed 7 bases and J 6 bases; nucleotides not matched to a gene: 5. The CDR3 coding sequence is TGTGCCAGCACCAAACAGGGGTCTGAAGCTTTCTTT. Residues: CASTKQGSEAFF.

The chain carries TRBV18 and TRBJ2-7; D not resolved. V was clipped by 1 base and J by 2 bases, with 6 bases between them. This CDR3 has 13 residues. Germline CDR1 is KGHSH and CDR2 is LQKENI. The CDR3 spells CASSPQDTYEQYF. The CDR3 nucleotides read TGTGCCAGCTCACCACAGGATACCTACGAGCAGTACTTC.

The rearrangement joins TRBV28 to TRBJ1-2; TRBD1 is a possible D gene (6 bases). In germline, CDR1 is MDHEN, CDR2 SYDVKM. The CDR3 is 13 residues long. V lost 7 bases and J lost 4, with 13 bases in between. The CDR3 bases are TGTGCCAGCAACTTAGACAGGCTCTATGGCTACACCTTC. Translating it yields CASNLDRLYGYTF.

This clonotype was recorded many times. V gene TRBV7-3 combines with J gene TRBJ2-7, with TRBD1 matching 8 bases. The germline V gene encodes CDR1 SGHTA and CDR2 FQGTGA. Germline trimming cut 5 bases from V and 3 bases from J; bases unmatched to any gene: 9. This CDR3 comprises 15 residues. As DNA, the CDR3 is TGTGCCAGCAGCCTACAGGGGGGCGATCACTACGAGCAGTACTTC. It is translated as CASSLQGGDHYEQYF.

This clonotype showed up just a few times. The genes are TRBV7-9 and TRBJ2-1; no firm D call. Germline CDR1 and CDR2: SEHNR and FQNEAQ (reference sequence). With 3 bases removed from V and 6 bases from J, the gap between germline ends came to 15 bases. The CDR3 totals 15 residues. CDR3: CASSFSAGISNEQFF. The CDR3, as DNA: TGTGCCAGCAGCTTTAGTGCCGGCATCAGCAATGAGCAGTTCTTC.

The chain has TRBV4-1 and TRBJ2-7; TRBD2 is a possible D gene (5 bases). Trimming took off 0 bases at V and 1 base at J, with 16 bases between the two ends. Germline CDR1 and CDR2: MGHRA and YSYEKL. This CDR3 has 17 amino acids. Here the CDR3 DNA reads TGCGCCAGCAGCCAAGAGCCCCGGGGTAACCCTTCCTACGAGCAGTACTTC. Its protein product is CASSQEPRGNPSYEQYF.

This clonotype was seen only a few times. The rearrangement joins TRBV7-8 to TRBJ2-5; tentatively, D is TRBD1 (7 bases). Germline values: CDR1 SGHVS, CDR2 FQNEAQ. Trimming removed 1 base at V and 2 bases at J, with 14 bases between. The length of the CDR3 is 16 residues. DNA of the CDR3: TGTGCCAGCAGCTTAGTTTTCAGGGGGAGGCAAGAGACCCAGTACTTC. This encodes CASSLVFRGRQETQYF.